This T cell receptor (beta chain) appears in the sequencing data of a study of neurological immune-mediated disorders. Study-level background: Of the 34 patients with multiple sclerosis, roughly 30 had relapsing-remitting MS, whereas the remaining 3 had secondary progressive MS.

Study-level findings and limits: Patients with HTLV-1-associated myelopathy showed the most TCR clonal expansion. Those with multiple sclerosis showed the least, falling below healthy controls.

The sample holds many counts of this clonotype. The antigen remains undetermined. V gave up 6 bases and J gave up 1 base, with 12 bases separating them. The CDR3 spans 13 residues. Germline CDR1 and CDR2: SQVTM and ANQGSEA. In TCRdb, the 5' RACE reads were re-called with MiXCR into one record per CDR3 protein. The repertoire holds about 65,000 distinct CDR3 sequences, with over 4% as singletons. The TCR sequence derives from a man aged 50-59 years with multiple sclerosis. This chain links TRBV29-1 with TRBJ1-1; D is perhaps TRBD1 (6 bases). Sequencing was carried out using PBMCs. The CDR3 spells CSVQGGPNTEAFF. The CDR3, as DNA: TGCAGCGTCCAAGGGGGGCCGAACACTGAAGCTTTCTTT.